What follows are 9 T cell receptor beta chains derived from one specimen sequenced in a study of regulatory T cells in long-lasting Graves disease. This sample's time point: persistent/refractory GD, antithyroid drugs over 5 years with positive TRAb. RNA extracted from PBMCs served as the sequencing template. Both iRepertoire HTBI primers and Arm-PCR of CDR3 regions were used to build the TCR beta libraries. Each CDR3 protein is one row after TCRdb ran MiXCR on the multiplex PCR reads. Of about 660,000 distinct CDR3 sequences in the sample, about 30% were seen once. Sequencing used peripheral blood mononuclear cells (PBMCs), obtained when the disease was refractory, from a patient treated with antithyroid drugs. The receptor set was obtained from a female donor with Graves disease.

The V gene is TRBV14, the J gene TRBJ1-2; D is unclear. This CDR3 comprises 14 residues. Trimming stripped 1 base from V and 5 bases from J, with 11 bases between. From germline, CDR1 is SGHDN and CDR2 FVKESK. The CDR3 is CASSQAGFGYGYTF. The CDR3 DNA reads TGTGCCAGCAGCCAAGCGGGGTTTGGATATGGCTACACCTTC. Variable domain in full (rest from reference TRBV14 and TRBJ1-2): EAGVTQFPSHSVIEKGQTVTLRCDPISGHDNLYWYRRVMGKEIKFLLHFVKESKQDESGMPNNRFLAERTGGTYSTLKVQPAELEDSGVYFCASSQAGFGYGYTFGSGTRLTVV.

This clonotype was counted between two and nine times. The chain employs TRBV9 and TRBJ1-2, with D possibly TRBD1 on 6 matching bases. V was trimmed by 0 bases and J by 7 bases, leaving 10 bases between them. There are 13 residues in the CDR3. Germline CDR1 SGDLS, CDR2 YYNGEE. The CDR3 here is CASSVGGLGGYTF. The CDR3 nucleotides are TGTGCCAGCAGCGTAGGGGGGCTCGGTGGCTACACCTTC.

The chain is built from TRBV30 and TRBJ1-3; 7 nucleotides match TRBD1. The CDR3 sequence is 13 residues long. Trimming took 2 bases from V and 2 from J; bases not matched to a gene: 0. CDR1 GTSNPN and CDR2 SVGIG come from the germline V gene (reference sequence). This CDR3 reads CAWSQGAGNTIYF. CDR3 DNA: TGTGCCTGGAGTCAGGGGGCTGGAAACACCATATATTTT.

The V gene is TRBV5-5, the J gene TRBJ2-7; weak D call: TRBD2 (6 bases). In germline, CDR1 is SGHKS, CDR2 YYEKEE (reference sequence). V was shortened by 0 bases and J by 6 bases, with 13 bases between the two germline ends. This CDR3 contains 14 residues. CDR3 DNA sequence: TGTGCCAGCAGCTTGGTTGCGGGACTTGCCGAGCAGTACTTC. Its protein product is CASSLVAGLAEQYF.

This clonotype was counted many times. The V call is TRBV27, the J call TRBJ1-1; D is undetermined. Trimming took 3 bases from V and 3 from J, leaving 8 bases between them. CDR1 is MNHEY, CDR2 SMNVEV, per germline (reference sequence). CDR3 length equals 13 residues. The CDR3 loop reads CASSLLTDTEAFF. The DNA of the CDR3 is TGTGCCAGCAGTTTGCTCACGGACACTGAAGCTTTCTTT.

This chain joins TRBV5-6 and TRBJ2-5; tentative D call: TRBD2 (5 bases). Germline values: CDR1 SGHDT, CDR2 YYEEEE. Trimming removed 3 bases from V and 5 bases from J, with 14 bases in between. This CDR3 has 14 residues. The CDR3 here is CASSSASSRETQYF. CDR3 bases: TGTGCCAGCAGCTCCGCTAGCAGTAGGGAGACCCAGTACTTC.

This clonotype was counted only a few times. The V call is TRBV18, the J call TRBJ1-1; D is possibly TRBD1 (5 bases). The CDR3 is 15 amino acids. Germline CDR1 reads KGHSH; CDR2 reads LQKENI. Trimming pared 0 bases from V and 4 bases from J, leaving 12 bases between. The CDR3 loop reads CASSPPTVSGTEAFF. CDR3 DNA: TGTGCCAGCTCACCACCGACAGTTTCGGGCACTGAAGCTTTCTTT.

This clonotype was observed at least ten times. The chain has TRBV30 and TRBJ1-1, with D uncertain. The V gene's germline CDR1 is GTSNPN and CDR2 SVGIG (reference sequence). The CDR3 consists of 11 residues. The V end was cut by 0 bases, the J end by 7 bases, with 6 bases between. Here the CDR3 reads CAWSVRHEAFF. CDR3 nucleotide sequence: TGTGCCTGGAGTGTAAGGCATGAAGCTTTCTTT.

In its sample, this clonotype was seen a few times. This chain connects TRBV6-1 to TRBJ1-6; TRBD1 matches 8 bases. CDR3 length: 14 amino acids. From germline, CDR1 is MNHNS and CDR2 SASEGT. V was clipped by 6 bases and J by 10 bases; unmatched bases: 8. The CDR3 DNA follows: TGTGCCAGCAGCTCACAGGGGGTTGGCTCACCCCTCCACTTT. It translates to CASSSQGVGSPLHF.